A selection of T cell receptor beta chains follows, all from one sample in a study of T-cell reconstitution after alpha-beta-depleted transplantation in children. In TCRdb, the PCR reads were re-called with MiXCR into one record per CDR3 protein. Altogether about 110,000 distinct CDR3 sequences are present, more than 20% being singletons, with the ten largest covering approximately 10%. The specimen comprised PBMCs, mostly from graft donor cells, sampled 180 days after TCRalphabeta/CD19-depleted stem cell transplant. The receptors were sampled from a male patient between 2 and 10 years old who had a stem cell transplant for chronic granulomatous disease, so the T cells may come from the graft donor. The CDR3 runs from the conserved cysteine through the conserved F or W. Each record gives: clone size, V gene, D gene, J gene, CDR3 protein, CDR3 DNA. D genes are given only for firm matches. Clone size is given for some rows only: seen once, a few or many times, or a class if the clone is expanded.

.	TRBV29-1	TRBD1	TRBJ1-2	CSVPRTGGFGYTF	TGCAGCGTCCCGAGGACAGGGGGCTTCGGCTACACCTTC
.	TRBV10-3	TRBD1	TRBJ2-7	CAISVGTAPLF	TGTGCCATCAGTGTCGGGACAGCCCCCCTCTTC
many	TRBV30	.	TRBJ2-2	CAWNWGDAGELFF	TGTGCCTGGAACTGGGGGGACGCTGGGGAGCTGTTTTTT
.	TRBV9	.	TRBJ1-1	CASSHPVPTGNTEAFF	TGTGCCAGCAGCCACCCGGTCCCGACAGGGAACACTGAAGCTTTCTTT
.	TRBV12-3/TRBV12-4	.	TRBJ2-2	CASSFGGAGRGELFF	TGTGCCAGCAGTTTTGGGGGGGCCGGCAGGGGGGAGCTGTTTTTT
many	TRBV5-1	.	TRBJ2-2	CASRQLGGNTGELFF	TGCGCCAGCAGACAACTGGGGGGAAACACCGGGGAGCTGTTTTTT
many	TRBV5-1	.	TRBJ2-5	CASSPQGETQYF	TGCGCCAGCAGCCCACAGGGAGAGACCCAGTACTTC
many	TRBV20-1	TRBD1	TRBJ2-3	CSARVPGQTDTQYF	TGCAGTGCTAGAGTTCCGGGACAGACAGATACGCAGTATTTT
many	TRBV7-6	TRBD1	TRBJ1-3	CASSPALGTGNTIYF	TGTGCCAGCAGCCCCGCACTCGGGACAGGGAACACCATATATTTT
few	TRBV7-2	.	TRBJ2-3	CASSFSWDTQYF	TGTGCCAGCAGCTTTTCCTGGGATACGCAGTATTTT
.	TRBV27	TRBD2	TRBJ2-1	CASSLLREFYNEQFF	TGTGCCAGCAGTTTATTGCGGGAGTTCTACAATGAGCAGTTCTTC
few	TRBV20-1	.	TRBJ2-1	CSASDARGLLRNEQFF	TGCAGTGCTAGCGACGCCCGGGGACTCCTTCGCAATGAGCAGTTCTTC
many	TRBV2	.	TRBJ1-5	CASKGDILNQPQHF	TGTGCCAGCAAAGGGGATATTCTCAATCAGCCCCAGCATTTT
.	TRBV29-1	.	TRBJ2-1	CSAPEGGEQFF	TGCAGCGCCCCCGAGGGAGGTGAGCAGTTCTTC
.	TRBV12-3/TRBV12-4	TRBD2	TRBJ2-2	CASSFGTSGSGTGELFF	TGTGCCAGCAGTTTTGGGACTAGCGGGAGCGGCACCGGGGAGCTGTTTTTT
.	TRBV5-1	.	TRBJ2-6	CASSHQTGTKRAGANVLTF	TGCGCCAGCAGCCATCAGACAGGAACTAAAAGGGCTGGGGCCAACGTCCTGACTTTC
many	TRBV20-1	.	TRBJ1-4	CSARDLEGEKLFF	TGCAGTGCTAGAGATTTGGAGGGGGAAAAACTGTTTTTT
.	TRBV15	.	TRBJ2-1	CATWEANEQFF	TGTGCCACCTGGGAGGCCAATGAGCAGTTCTTC
.	TRBV12-3/TRBV12-4	TRBD2	TRBJ2-5	CASSLGLAGVVQETQYF	TGTGCCAGCAGTCTGGGACTAGCGGGAGTGGTACAAGAGACCCAGTACTTC
few	TRBV5-1	TRBD1	TRBJ1-1	CASRQDRVNTEAFF	TGCGCCAGCAGACAGGACAGGGTGAACACTGAAGCTTTCTTT
.	TRBV25-1	.	TRBJ2-1	CASSGDRGRSSYNEQFF	TGTGCCAGCAGTGGGGACCGTGGCAGGAGCTCCTACAATGAGCAGTTCTTC
few	TRBV12-3/TRBV12-4	.	TRBJ1-2	CASSLQVYGYTF	TGTGCCAGCAGTTTACAGGTCTATGGCTACACCTTC
.	TRBV20-1	.	TRBJ2-3	CSATSQDTTDTQYF	TGCAGTGCTACCTCGCAGGATACCACAGATACGCAGTATTTT
many	TRBV12-3/TRBV12-4	.	TRBJ2-2	CASSLPTDTGELFF	TGTGCCAGCAGTTTACCGACAGACACCGGGGAGCTGTTTTTT
.	TRBV25-1	TRBD1	TRBJ2-2	CASRDRGGTGELFF	TGTGCCAGCAGAGACAGGGGCGGGACCGGGGAGCTGTTTTTT
.	TRBV12-3/TRBV12-4	.	TRBJ2-7	CASSLAEPSYEQYF	TGTGCCAGCAGTTTAGCGGAACCCTCCTACGAGCAGTACTTC
.	TRBV4-3	.	TRBJ1-5	CASSQDTGQFNQPQHF	TGCGCCAGCAGCCAAGATACCGGACAGTTCAATCAGCCCCAGCATTTT
few	TRBV10-3	.	TRBJ2-1	CASTGLEGNEQFF	TGTGCCAGCACAGGGCTGGAGGGGAATGAGCAGTTCTTC
many	TRBV11-2	.	TRBJ2-5	CASSLDLTREETQYF	TGTGCCAGCAGCTTAGATTTAACCAGGGAAGAGACCCAGTACTTC
.	TRBV20-1	.	TRBJ2-7	CSARVAGTKGYEQYF	TGCAGTGCTAGGGTGGCAGGGACAAAAGGTTACGAGCAGTACTTC
few	TRBV5-1	.	TRBJ2-1	CASSLPGSSYNEQFF	TGCGCCAGCAGCTTGCCAGGGAGCTCCTACAATGAGCAGTTCTTC
.	TRBV10-3	.	TRBJ1-1	CASKQGTEAFF	TGTGCCTCCAAGCAGGGCACTGAAGCTTTCTTT
few	TRBV6-1	TRBD1	TRBJ2-5	CASSITGGGETQYF	TGTGCCAGCAGTATCACAGGGGGTGGAGAGACCCAGTACTTC
.	TRBV20-1	TRBD1	TRBJ1-6	CSAPGTGNSPLHF	TGCAGTGCTCCCGGGACAGGGAATTCACCCCTCCACTTT
many	TRBV29-1	TRBD1	TRBJ2-7	CSALSDRGSYEQYF	TGCAGCGCCTTATCGGACAGGGGGTCCTACGAGCAGTACTTC
once	TRBV5-1	.	TRBJ1-3	CASSLFSSGNTIYF	TGCGCCAGCAGCTTATTTAGCTCTGGAAACACCATATATTTT
few	TRBV9	TRBD1	TRBJ1-1	CASSSRQGAEAFF	TGTGCCAGCAGCTCCCGACAGGGCGCTGAAGCTTTCTTT
many	TRBV20-1	TRBD1	TRBJ2-5	CSAPRQGSGETQYF	TGCAGTGCCCCGAGACAGGGGTCAGGAGAGACCCAGTACTTC